This is a list of T cell receptor beta chains from one sample in a study of blood T cell repertoires in COVID-19. Sequenced by immunoSEQ multiplex PCR; TCRdb stores in-frame clones only, minus some. This table has about 300,000 clones, around nine tenths appearing once. Material: PBMCs or T cells enriched from blood (not recorded which). The receptors come from a woman younger than 45 who had recovered from COVID-19. CDR3s include the opening cysteine and the closing phenylalanine or tryptophan. The order of the fields is clone size, D gene, V gene, J gene, CDR3 DNA, CDR3 protein. The D gene is left open where the match is weak. Expanded clones are given a class, and other clones once, few, many or no size at all.

size: NA
D: TRBD2
V: TRBV19
J: TRBJ2-3
DNA: TGTGCCAGTAGTATAACAGCGGGGGGCACAGATACGCAGTATTTT
CDR3: CASSITAGGTDTQYF

size: NA
D: NA
V: TRBV6-5
J: TRBJ1-1
DNA: TGTGCCAGCAGCTCGGGTCAGGGCGCGGCTTTCTTT
CDR3: CASSSGQGAAFF

size: NA
D: TRBD1
V: TRBV6-5
J: TRBJ1-2
DNA: TGTGCCAGCACTTACCCCGGACAGGGCGACTACACCTTC
CDR3: CASTYPGQGDYTF

size: NA
D: TRBD1
V: TRBV19
J: TRBJ1-1
DNA: TGTGCCACCCAACAGGGGGGTACTGAAGCTTTCTTT
CDR3: CATQQGGTEAFF

size: NA
D: NA
V: TRBV19
J: TRBJ1-2
DNA: TGTGCCAGTAGTATCGAACAGGGCCTGGGGAGCTACACCTTC
CDR3: CASSIEQGLGSYTF

size: NA
D: NA
V: TRBV9
J: TRBJ1-2
DNA: TGTGCCAGCAGCGTAGACGTAACTCATGGCTACACCTTC
CDR3: CASSVDVTHGYTF

size: NA
D: NA
V: TRBV9
J: TRBJ2-7
DNA: TGTGCCAGCAGCGTAGGTTTAGGTGCAGGGGAATCCTACGAGCAGTACTTC
CDR3: CASSVGLGAGESYEQYF

size: once
D: TRBD1
V: TRBV5-5
J: TRBJ2-2
DNA: TGTGCCAGCAGCTGGTCCGGGACAGGGAGCCCCAGGGGGGAGCTGTTTTTT
CDR3: CASSWSGTGSPRGELFF

size: once
D: TRBD1
V: TRBV6-5
J: TRBJ1-6
DNA: TGTGCCAGCAGTTACCTCGGGACAGGGGTAAATTCACCCCTCCACTTT
CDR3: CASSYLGTGVNSPLHF

size: once
D: TRBD2
V: TRBV5-4
J: TRBJ2-1
DNA: TGTGCCAGCAGCACCGGGACTAGCGGGGTCAATGAGCAGTTCTTC
CDR3: CASSTGTSGVNEQFF

size: NA
D: NA
V: TRBV6-5
J: TRBJ1-3
DNA: TGTGCCAGCAGTTACACCCACGGGAGCTCTGGAAACACCATATATTTT
CDR3: CASSYTHGSSGNTIYF

size: NA
D: NA
V: TRBV3-1/TRBV3-2
J: TRBJ1-3
DNA: TGTGCCAGCAGCCAAGATTGGGGCGGTTCCTCTGGAAACACCATATATTTT
CDR3: CASSQDWGGSSGNTIYF

size: NA
D: NA
V: TRBV27
J: TRBJ1-1
DNA: TGTGCCAGCACCGCCTCAGTGAACACTGAAGCTTTCTTT
CDR3: CASTASVNTEAFF

size: NA
D: NA
V: TRBV13
J: TRBJ1-2
DNA: TGTGCCAGCAGCTTAGAACGAGGGGGCTACACCTTC
CDR3: CASSLERGGYTF

size: NA
D: TRBD1
V: TRBV18
J: TRBJ1-1
DNA: TGTGCCAGCTCACCACGGGACAGGGAGAACACTGAAGCTTTCTTT
CDR3: CASSPRDRENTEAFF

size: NA
D: TRBD1
V: TRBV18
J: TRBJ2-6
DNA: TGTGCCAGCCAAGCTGAACAGGGGGTCAACGTCCTGACTTTC
CDR3: CASQAEQGVNVLTF

size: NA
D: TRBD1
V: TRBV3-1/TRBV3-2
J: TRBJ1-2
DNA: TGTGCCAGCAGCCAACCCGGGACAGGTGGCTCGGCCTATGGCTACACCTTC
CDR3: CASSQPGTGGSAYGYTF

size: NA
D: NA
V: TRBV12-3/TRBV12-4
J: TRBJ1-2
DNA: TGTGCCAGCAGTTTAGTGCGGGGGGCCGGCTACACCTTC
CDR3: CASSLVRGAGYTF

size: NA
D: NA
V: TRBV10-3
J: TRBJ1-4
DNA: TGTGCCATCAGCCGGGGGGCACTGGAAAAACTGTTTTTT
CDR3: CAISRGALEKLFF

size: NA
D: NA
V: TRBV27
J: TRBJ2-6
DNA: TGTGCCAGCAGTGCCTATGGGGCCAACGTCCTGACTTTC
CDR3: CASSAYGANVLTF

size: few
D: NA
V: TRBV12-3/TRBV12-4
J: TRBJ1-1
DNA: TGTGCCAGCAGTTTTAGGGGTAACACTGAAGCTTTCTTT
CDR3: CASSFRGNTEAFF

size: NA
D: TRBD2
V: TRBV4-3
J: TRBJ2-3
DNA: TGCGCCAGCAGCCTGGACCTAGCGGGGGGTCGAGATACGCAGTATTTT
CDR3: CASSLDLAGGRDTQYF